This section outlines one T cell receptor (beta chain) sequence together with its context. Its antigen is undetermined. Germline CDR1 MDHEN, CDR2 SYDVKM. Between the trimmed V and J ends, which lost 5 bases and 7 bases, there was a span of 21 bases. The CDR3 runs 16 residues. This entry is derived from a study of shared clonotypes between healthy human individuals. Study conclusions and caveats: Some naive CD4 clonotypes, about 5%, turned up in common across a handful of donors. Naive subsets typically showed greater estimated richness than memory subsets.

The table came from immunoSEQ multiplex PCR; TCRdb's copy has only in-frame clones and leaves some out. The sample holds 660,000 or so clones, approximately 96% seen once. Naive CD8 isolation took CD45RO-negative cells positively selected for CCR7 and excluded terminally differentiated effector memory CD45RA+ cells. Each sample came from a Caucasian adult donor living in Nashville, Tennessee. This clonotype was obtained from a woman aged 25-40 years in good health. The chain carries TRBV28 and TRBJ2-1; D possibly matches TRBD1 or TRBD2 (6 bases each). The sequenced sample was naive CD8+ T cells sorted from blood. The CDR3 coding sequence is TGTGCCAGCAGTGGGGGGCAGCAGGGGAGAGGGAATGAGCAGTTCTTC. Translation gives CASSGGQQGRGNEQFF.